These 20 T cell receptor beta chains share one sample of origin, sequenced in a study of blood T cell repertoires in COVID-19. TCRdb's table, derived via immunoSEQ multiplex PCR, lists solely in-frame clones and lacks some. Altogether approximately 190,000 clones are present, 82% being singletons, with the ten largest covering roughly 8%. Material for sequencing was peripheral blood. These receptors were taken from a woman in her sixties with COVID-19, enrolled during active disease.

The V and J genes are TRBV7-2 and TRBJ1-2, with D unresolved. The CDR3 is 16 residues long. The germline V gene encodes CDR1 SGHTA and CDR2 FQGNSA. Deletions cut 2 bases from V and 4 bases from J, with 17 bases between. CDR3 nucleotides: TGTGCCAGCAGCTTATTTTTTTCATCTGCAGGCTATGGCTACACCTTC. It codes for CASSLFFSSAGYGYTF.

CDR3 nucleotide sequence: TGTGCCAGCTCACCAAGAACTTTACAGGGGCCGACCTCCTACGAGCAGTACGTC. Its translation is CASSPRTLQGPTSYEQYV. This sequence joins TRBV18 and TRBJ2-7; 7 bases fit TRBD1. Trimming at V came to 2 bases and at J to 0 bases, leaving 13 bases not matched to a gene. This CDR3 contains 18 residues. Germline CDR1 KGHSH, CDR2 LQKENI.

The rearrangement uses TRBV12-2 and TRBJ2-2; the table's D gene call, TRBD1, was not cross checked with the DNA. TRBV12-2 is a pseudogene segment. CDR3 length: 18 amino acids. The CDR3 is CASRLAHRSSLNTGELFF. CDR3 sequence (DNA): TGTGCAAGTCGCTTAGCTCACAGGTCCTCATTGAACACCGGGGAGCTGTTTTTT.

The chain couples TRBV6-2 or TRBV6-3 to TRBJ2-3; 11 bases fit TRBD2. The V segment lost 5 bases and the J segment 5 bases; nucleotides outside the gene matches: 0. The CDR3 runs to 13 residues. The germline V gene has CDR1 MNHEY and CDR2 SVGEGT. The CDR3 region is CASSGLAGDTQYF. The CDR3 DNA is TGTGCCAGCAGTGGACTAGCGGGAGATACGCAGTATTTT.

The V call is TRBV4-2, the J call TRBJ2-2; 16 positions match TRBD2. CDR3 length equals 17 residues. Per the germline V gene, CDR1 is LGHNA and CDR2 is YNFKEQ. With 5 bases clipped from V and 5 bases from J, the junction kept 5 bases outside the gene matches. CDR3 sequence reads: CASSWGLAGGPTGELFF. The CDR3 DNA follows: TGTGCCAGCAGCTGGGGACTAGCGGGGGGGCCAACCGGGGAGCTGTTTTTT.

V gene TRBV18 combines with J gene TRBJ2-2; D unresolved. Trimming took 2 bases from V and 6 from J, leaving 10 bases between them. The CDR3 extends over 14 amino acids. CDR1 is KGHSH, CDR2 LQKENI, per germline. The CDR3 DNA follows: TGTGCCAGCTCACCAGCGACTGTAGCCGGGGAGCTGTTTTTT. The encoded protein is CASSPATVAGELFF.

The gene calls are TRBV7-2 and TRBJ1-2, with 8 bases identical to TRBD1. Germline trimming cut 5 bases from V and 4 bases from J; bases unmatched to any gene: 6. The length of the CDR3 is 14 residues. Germline CDR1 reads SGHTA; CDR2 reads FQGNSA. The CDR3 bases are TGTGCCAGCAGCCCCCGGACAGGGATCTATGGCTACACCTTC. Its translation: CASSPRTGIYGYTF.

The chain carries TRBV7-3 and TRBJ1-5; 9 nucleotides line up with TRBD1. The V gene's germline CDR1 is SGHTA and CDR2 FQGTGA. With V trimmed by 6 bases and J by 6 bases, 6 bases remained unmatched. The CDR3 totals 14 residues. CDR3 bases: TGTGCCAGCAGTCAAACAGGGGGCGGTCAGCCCCAGCATTTT. As protein: CASSQTGGGQPQHF.

The chain uses TRBV18 and TRBJ2-3; no clear D gene. Germline V gene sequence: CDR1 KGHSH, CDR2 LQKENI. The germline V and J ends were trimmed by 0 bases and 9 bases, with 25 bases remaining between them. This CDR3 contains 18 residues. The CDR3 loop is CASSPPQRLSVFSITQYF. In nucleotides, the CDR3 is TGTGCCAGCTCACCACCGCAGAGGTTATCGGTTTTCTCAATAACGCAGTATTTT. The complete variable domain, with remaining parts taken from reference TRBV18 and TRBJ2-3, reads NAGVMQNPRHLVRRRGQEARLRCSPMKGHSHVYWYRQLPEEGLKFMVYLQKENIIDESGMPKERFSAEFPKEGPSILRIQQVVRGDSAAYFCASSPPQRLSVFSITQYFGPGTRLTVL.

This rearrangement joins TRBV7-2 to TRBJ2-1; D unclear. CDR1 and CDR2 from the germline V gene are SGHTA and FQGNSA. CDR3 length: 13 residues. The germline V and J ends were trimmed by 5 bases and 4 bases, with 9 bases remaining between them. The CDR3 spells CASSNPGYNEQFF. Here the CDR3 DNA reads TGTGCCAGCAGCAATCCCGGGTACAATGAGCAGTTCTTC.

V usage is TRBV27 and J usage is TRBJ2-3, with TRBD1 matching over 7 bases. Germline assignment: CDR1 MNHEY and CDR2 SMNVEV (reference sequence). The CDR3 extends over 13 amino acids. With V trimmed by 7 bases and J by 8 bases, 9 bases remained unmatched. CDR3 nucleotides: TGTGCCAGCACCCGGACAGGTTCGGGTACGCAGTATTTT. This translates into CASTRTGSGTQYF.

V is TRBV6-1 and J is TRBJ2-7; tentatively, D is TRBD2 (6 bases). In germline, CDR1 is MNHNS, CDR2 SASEGT. V shed 5 bases and J shed 6 bases, with 11 bases lying between them. This CDR3 has 12 residues. The CDR3 loop reads CASSSERVEQYV. CDR3 DNA: TGTGCCAGCAGTTCAGAGCGGGTCGAGCAGTACGTC.

This clone was found once. The V call is TRBV7-2, the J call TRBJ2-2; 13 bases are shared with TRBD2. The CDR3 sequence is 19 residues long. Germline CDR1 is SGHTA and CDR2 is FQGNSA. V shed 8 bases and J 9 bases; nucleotides not matched to a gene: 21. The CDR3 DNA reads TGTGCCAGCTACGGGCAGACCGGGACTAGCGGGGTAGCGACGAGGGAGCTGTTTTTT. Amino acid sequence: CASYGQTGTSGVATRELFF. The full variable domain, completed using reference TRBV7-2 and TRBJ2-2, is GAGVSQSPSNKVTEKGKDVELRCDPISGHTALYWYRQSLGQGLEFLIYFQGNSAPDKSGLPSDRFSAERTGGSVSTLTIQRTQQEDSAVYLCASYGQTGTSGVATRELFFGEGSRLTVL.

This rearrangement joins TRBV28 to TRBJ2-7, with 8 bases aligning to TRBD2. J lost 2 bases, V lost 6 bases, and 6 bases had no gene match. This CDR3 spans 14 amino acids. Germline V gene sequence: CDR1 MDHEN, CDR2 SYDVKM. The chain's CDR3 is CASRPSGGAYEQYF. Here the CDR3 DNA reads TGTGCCAGCAGGCCCTCGGGGGGGGCCTACGAGCAGTACTTC.

This clone showed up just a few times. The V call is TRBV5-1, the J call TRBJ2-5; 8 bases match TRBD2. Per germline, CDR1 SGHRS and CDR2 YFSETQ. This CDR3 is built from 15 residues. V lost 4 bases, J lost 5 bases, and 10 bases stayed unmatched. The CDR3 bases are TGCGCCAGCAGCCGGGACGGGGGGGCCCAGGAGACCCAGTACTTC. This codes for CASSRDGGAQETQYF.

This clone has at least ten counts. The genes are TRBV29-1 and TRBJ2-1; D is unresolved. Deletions cut 3 bases from V and 6 bases from J, with 9 bases between. This CDR3 region has 12 residues. Germline V gene data show CDR1 as SQVTM and CDR2 as ANQGSEA. CDR3 sequence reads: CSVDWSGNEQFF. DNA for the CDR3: TGCAGCGTTGACTGGTCAGGCAATGAGCAGTTCTTC.

V gene TRBV28 combines with J gene TRBJ2-3; 7 nucleotides match TRBD1. CDR3 length: 14 amino acids. The junction had 3 bases not matched to a gene; V was cut back by 3 bases and J by 3 bases. The germline gives CDR1 MDHEN, CDR2 SYDVKM. The CDR3 region has the DNA TGTGCCAGCAGTTTGGACAGGCCGACAGATACGCAGTATTTT. Protein product: CASSLDRPTDTQYF.

The chain uses TRBV7-2 and TRBJ2-3, with D possibly matching TRBD2 (6 bases). The CDR3 is 13 amino acids. V lost 5 bases and J lost 6, with 12 bases in between. The germline CDR1 and CDR2 sequences are SGHTA and FQGNSA. The CDR3 protein is CASSEAGFDTQYF. The CDR3 bases are TGTGCCAGCAGCGAGGCGGGGTTCGATACGCAGTATTTT.

The V call is TRBV3-1 (or the pseudogene TRBV3-2), the J call TRBJ2-3, with 7 bases identical to TRBD2. The CDR3 is 14 amino acids. With 3 bases clipped from V and 6 bases from J, the junction kept 6 bases outside the gene matches. Germline V gene sequence: CDR1 LGHDT, CDR2 YNNKEL (reference sequence). The CDR3 sequence is CASSQGGSRDTQYF. The CDR3 coding sequence is TGTGCCAGCAGCCAGGGGGGGTCGAGGGATACGCAGTATTTT.

CDR3 in DNA: TGTGCCAGCAGCTTTTCCTCTCCTGGTCTCCAGGGGGCGGGGGAAGAGACCCAGTACTTC. Its translation: CASSFSSPGLQGAGEETQYF. This rearrangement joins TRBV6-6 to TRBJ2-5; TRBD1 might be the D (8 bases). Trimming took 6 bases from V and 3 from J, leaving 32 bases between them. From germline, CDR1 is MNHNY and CDR2 SVGAGI (reference sequence). The CDR3 has 20 amino acids.